A single sample gave rise to the 20 T cell receptor beta chains below, sequenced in a study of blood T cell repertoires in COVID-19. Measured with immunoSEQ multiplex PCR; TCRdb has only the in-frame clones, and not every one. The table shows about 270,000 clones, with about nine tenths occurring only once. Sequenced input: PBMCs or T cells enriched from blood (not recorded which). These receptors originate from a woman aged 40 to 49 with acute COVID-19.

The rearrangement uses TRBV18 and TRBJ2-7, with 9 bases fitting TRBD2. V was clipped by 2 bases and J by 7 bases; unmatched bases: 9. Germline V gene lookup returns CDR1 KGHSH and CDR2 LQKENI. The CDR3 sequence is 15 residues long. CDR3 region: CASSPKRGDLIEQYF. The CDR3 nucleotides are TGTGCCAGCTCACCAAAGCGGGGGGACTTGATAGAGCAGTACTTC.

This rearrangement joins TRBV7-2 to TRBJ1-1; D is possibly TRBD1 (5 bases). The germline CDR1 and CDR2 sequences are SGHTA and FQGNSA. Trimming pared 5 bases from V and 0 bases from J, leaving 7 bases between. There are 13 residues in the CDR3. CDR3 amino acids: CASSRDLNTEAFF. CDR3 DNA sequence: TGTGCCAGCAGCCGGGACTTGAACACTGAAGCTTTCTTT.

This chain uses TRBV20-1 with TRBJ1-2; possibly TRBD1 for D (6 bases). CDR3 size: 11 residues. Germline V CDR1 and CDR2: DFQATT, SNEGSKA (reference sequence). The V and J ends lost 6 bases and 7 bases respectively, with 12 bases between them. CDR3 sequence reads: CSASGVRGYTF. CDR3 in DNA: TGCAGTGCCTCAGGGGTACGTGGCTACACCTTC.

The chain is built from TRBV4-2 and TRBJ2-5; D may be TRBD2 (6 bases). The CDR3 runs to 15 residues. The V end was cut by 1 base, the J end by 5 bases, with 14 bases between. Germline V gene sequence: CDR1 LGHNA, CDR2 YNFKEQ. The CDR3 sequence: CASSQARASGETQYF. The DNA for the CDR3 is TGTGCCAGCAGCCAAGCGAGGGCAAGCGGGGAGACCCAGTACTTC.

Here the CDR3 DNA reads TGTGCCAGCAGCTTCGGGGGGAGTAAAGCCGGGGAGCTGTTTTTT. Its protein is CASSFGGSKAGELFF. The rearrangement links TRBV11-2 to TRBJ2-2; 7 positions match TRBD2. V lost 3 bases and J lost 6; bases outside the gene matches: 7. The CDR3 runs to 15 residues. The germline gives CDR1 SGHAT, CDR2 FQNNGV.

The chain carries TRBV3-1 (or the pseudogene TRBV3-2) and TRBJ1-5, with D unresolved. Germline V gives CDR1 LGHDT, CDR2 YNNKEL (reference sequence). Deletions cut 4 bases from V and 2 bases from J, with 6 bases between. This CDR3 is built from 13 residues. The CDR3 bases are TGTGCCAGCAGCCCCCTAGGCAATCAGCCCCAGCATTTT. Translation gives CASSPLGNQPQHF.

This chain connects TRBV10-3 to TRBJ1-2; D is ambiguous. CDR3 length: 13 residues. Germline V gene lookup returns CDR1 ENHRY and CDR2 SYGVKD. The V and J ends lost 8 bases and 1 base respectively, with 11 bases between them. The CDR3: CAILGGINYGYTF. The DNA for the CDR3 is TGTGCCATCCTGGGAGGAATTAACTATGGCTACACCTTC.

The gene calls are TRBV7-8 and TRBJ1-5; tentatively, D is TRBD1 (5 bases). There are 15 residues in the CDR3. Germline values: CDR1 SGHVS, CDR2 FQNEAQ. Trimming removed 2 bases at V and 0 bases at J, with 8 bases between. The CDR3 sequence: CASSLSGVSNQPQHF. DNA of the CDR3: TGTGCCAGCAGCTTATCGGGGGTTAGCAATCAGCCCCAGCATTTT.

This chain uses TRBV30 with TRBJ2-7; a possible D gene is TRBD1 (6 bases). With 0 bases removed from V and 13 bases from J, the gap between germline ends came to 13 bases. This CDR3 comprises 11 residues. Germline lookup yields CDR1 GTSNPN and CDR2 SVGIG (reference sequence). The CDR3 DNA sequence: TGTGCCTGGAGTGTAGAGGGACATTATTACTTC. It is translated as CAWSVEGHYYF.

This clone was seen only a few times. In DNA, the CDR3 is TGTGCCAGCAGTCCGGGACAGTATAATTCACCCCTCCACTTT. This encodes CASSPGQYNSPLHF. This chain joins TRBV2 and TRBJ1-6; 7 bases align to TRBD1. From germline, CDR1 is SNHLY and CDR2 FYNNEI. V lost 5 bases to trimming and J lost 4 bases; unmatched junction nucleotides: 2. The CDR3 contains 14 residues.

The gene calls are TRBV11-3 and TRBJ2-1; 8 nucleotides match TRBD2. V lost 5 bases, J lost 0 bases, and 15 bases stayed unmatched. This CDR3 has 19 residues. CDR1 SGHNT and CDR2 YENEEA come from the germline V gene. Written as DNA, the CDR3 is TGTGCCAGCAGCCGCCGACGAAAACGACTAGCGAGCTCCTACAATGAGCAGTTCTTC. This gives the protein CASSRRRKRLASSYNEQFF.

The chain employs TRBV5-6 and TRBJ1-1, with D possibly being TRBD1 (5 bases). The CDR3 consists of 18 residues. The germline V gene encodes CDR1 SGHDT and CDR2 YYEEEE. Trimming left V 0 bases short and J 0 bases short, with 18 bases between. CDR3 in amino acids: CASSLARGQRNMNTEAFF. The DNA for the CDR3 is TGTGCCAGCAGCTTGGCTAGGGGCCAGAGAAACATGAACACTGAAGCTTTCTTT.

This clone was recorded once. This chain connects TRBV6-5 to TRBJ1-5, with TRBD1 identical over 8 bases. The germline V gene has CDR1 MNHEY and CDR2 SVGAGI. The CDR3 is 15 residues long. The V and J ends lost 6 bases and 4 bases, in that order; junction bases with no gene match: 8. For the CDR3, the DNA is TGTGCCAGCAGCAATTCGGGACAGGTGAATCAGCCCCAGCATTTT. This sequence encodes CASSNSGQVNQPQHF.

This rearrangement joins TRBV19 to TRBJ2-3; D is unresolved. The CDR3 covers 15 residues. CDR1 LNHDA and CDR2 SQIVND come from the germline V gene (reference sequence). V was cut by 3 bases and J by 0 bases, with 10 bases left in between. For the CDR3, the DNA is TGTGCCAGTAGTATGCGAACTCGGAGCACAGATACGCAGTATTTT. Its protein is CASSMRTRSTDTQYF. Complete variable domain (other parts from reference TRBV19 and TRBJ2-3): DGGITQSPKYLFRKEGQNVTLSCEQNLNHDAMYWYRQDPGQGLRLIYYSQIVNDFQKGDIAEGYSVSREKKESFPLTVTSAQKNPTAFYLCASSMRTRSTDTQYFGPGTRLTVL.

CDR3 sequence: CASSSGTSGSHEQYF. CDR3 in DNA: TGTGCCAGCAGTTCCGGGACTAGCGGGAGCCACGAGCAGTACTTC. This chain uses TRBV6-1 with TRBJ2-7; 14 bases fit TRBD2. With 5 bases clipped from V and 5 bases from J, the junction kept 5 bases outside the gene matches. This CDR3 has 15 amino acids. The germline gives CDR1 MNHNS, CDR2 SASEGT.

This clone was recorded once. The genes are TRBV2 and TRBJ2-1, with a tentative D call TRBD2 (6 bases). This CDR3 contains 18 residues. CDR1 and CDR2 (germline): SNHLY, FYNNEI. In DNA form, the CDR3 reads TGTGCGGTCTTGGAAATTCTAGTTGGCGGGGCGAAGTGGAATGAGCAGTTCTTC. Amino acid sequence: CAVLEILVGGAKWNEQFF. Full variable domain (missing parts from reference TRBV2 and TRBJ2-1): EPEVTQTPSHQVTQMGQEVILRCVPISNHLYFYWYRQILGQKVEFLVSFYNNEISEKSEIFDDQFSVERPDGSNFTLKIRSTKLEDSAMYFCAVLEILVGGAKWNEQFFGPGTRLTVL.

The CDR3 region is CARSLDGGTEAFF. In DNA, the CDR3 is TGTGCCAGAAGCTTGGACGGGGGGACTGAAGCTTTCTTT. The chain uses TRBV5-3 and TRBJ1-1, with a possible D match to TRBD1 (5 bases). TRBV5-3 is noted as an ORF with a role that remains uncertain. Trimming stripped 0 bases from V and 5 bases from J, with 8 bases between. The CDR3 contains 13 residues.

Only one count was recorded for this clone. The chain recombines TRBV6-1 with TRBJ1-2; 9 positions agree with TRBD1. The CDR3 has 14 amino acids. J was trimmed by 8 bases and V by 3 bases; bases with no gene match: 7. Germline CDR1 is MNHNS and CDR2 is SASEGT. As DNA, the CDR3 is TGTGCCAGCAGTGACGCCGGACAGGGGAAAGGCTACACCTTC. Translated: CASSDAGQGKGYTF.

This clone showed up just once. The chain carries TRBV24-1 and TRBJ2-3, with 14 bases matching TRBD2. CDR1 is KGHDR and CDR2 is SFDVKD in the germline V gene. The ends lost 4 bases at V and 6 bases at J; junction bases unmatched: 5. CDR3 length: 16 residues. The CDR3 DNA reads as TGTGCCACCAGTGACTCGACTAGCGGGAGGGGTGATACGCAGTATTTT. Its protein is CATSDSTSGRGDTQYF.

The chain links TRBV19 to TRBJ1-2; TRBD1 might be the D (5 bases). The length of the CDR3 is 15 residues. Germline V CDR1 and CDR2: LNHDA, SQIVND (reference sequence). V was cut by 6 bases and J by 4 bases, with 18 bases left in between. The CDR3 loop is CASSPGSASFYGYTF. DNA of the CDR3: TGTGCCAGTAGCCCAGGGTCAGCGAGTTTCTATGGCTACACCTTC.